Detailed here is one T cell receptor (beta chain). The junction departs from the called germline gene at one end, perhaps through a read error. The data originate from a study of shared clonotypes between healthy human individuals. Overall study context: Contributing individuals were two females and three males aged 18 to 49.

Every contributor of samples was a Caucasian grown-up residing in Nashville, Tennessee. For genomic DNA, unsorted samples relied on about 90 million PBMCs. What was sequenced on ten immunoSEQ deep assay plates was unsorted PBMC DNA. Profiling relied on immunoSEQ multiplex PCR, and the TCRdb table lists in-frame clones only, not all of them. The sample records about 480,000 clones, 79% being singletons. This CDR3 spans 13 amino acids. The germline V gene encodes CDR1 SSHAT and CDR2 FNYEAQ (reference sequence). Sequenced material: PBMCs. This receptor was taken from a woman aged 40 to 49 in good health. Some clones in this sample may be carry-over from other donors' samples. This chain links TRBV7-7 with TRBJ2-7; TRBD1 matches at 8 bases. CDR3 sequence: CASSTRQGTEQYF. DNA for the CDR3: TGTGCTAGCAGCACCAGACAGGGGACCGAGCAGTACTTC.